This T cell receptor beta chain originates from a study of response to subunit inactivated influenza vaccine. Study-wide findings and caveats: Only a handful of new T cells, the authors suggested, are recruited with each seasonal influenza vaccination.

TCRdb independently ran MiXCR on the RT-PCR reads; one entry per CDR3 protein. The sample lists 530,000 or so distinct CDR3 sequences, approximately 14% occurring once. Comment on this clonotype: The antigen remains unidentified.

The CDR3 runs to 15 residues. The junction had 5 bases not matched to a gene; V was cut back by 7 bases and J by 0 bases. Germline V lookup: CDR1 SGHRS, CDR2 YFSETQ. This chain joins TRBV5-1 and TRBJ1-4, with 8 bases matching TRBD1. The clonotype was recovered from a man over 45 who received an inactivated influenza vaccine. The source material was PBMCs from blood, sampled 11 to 12 days after vaccination. CDR3 in amino acids: CASGTGRATNEKLFF. DNA of the CDR3: TGCGCCAGCGGGACAGGACGTGCAACTAATGAAAAACTGTTTTTT.